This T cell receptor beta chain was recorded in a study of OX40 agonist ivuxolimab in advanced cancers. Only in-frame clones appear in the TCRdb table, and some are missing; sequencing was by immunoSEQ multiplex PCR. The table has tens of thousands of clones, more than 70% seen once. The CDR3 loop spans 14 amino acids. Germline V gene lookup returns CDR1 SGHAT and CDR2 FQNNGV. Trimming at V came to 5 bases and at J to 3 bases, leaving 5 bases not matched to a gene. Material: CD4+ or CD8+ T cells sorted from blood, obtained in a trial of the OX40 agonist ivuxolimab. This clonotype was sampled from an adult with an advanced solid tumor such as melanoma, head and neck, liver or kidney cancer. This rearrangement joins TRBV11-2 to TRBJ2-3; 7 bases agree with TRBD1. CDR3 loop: CASSPTTGTDTQYF. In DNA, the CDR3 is TGTGCCAGCAGCCCAACGACAGGGACAGATACGCAGTATTTT.